The clone carrying this TCR beta chain was counted between two and nine times. What it binds is unknown. V lost 3 bases to trimming and J lost 1 base, with 23 bases between them. Germline CDR1 reads SGHTS; CDR2 reads YDEGEE. This CDR3 spans 19 amino acids. This sample was included in a study of OX40 agonist ivuxolimab in advanced cancers. Whole-study results and caveats: With doses of 0.1-3.0 mg/kg, partial responders showed among the lowest clonal expansion.

Generated by immunoSEQ multiplex PCR, the TCRdb table keeps only in-frame clones and is missing some. The profile covers tens of thousands of clones, with around 80% appearing a single time and just over 5% taken by the ten largest. This specimen was CD4+ or CD8+ T cells sorted from blood, taken in a trial of the OX40 agonist ivuxolimab. The origin of this receptor is an adult with an advanced solid tumor such as melanoma, head and neck, liver or kidney cancer. The genes are TRBV5-8 and TRBJ2-1; D tentatively reads TRBD1 or TRBD2 (5 bases each). This CDR3 reads CASSSLSLGTDESYNEQFF. CDR3 in DNA: TGTGCCAGCAGCTCGCTCTCGTTGGGGACCGATGAATCCTACAATGAGCAGTTCTTC. Full variable domain (outside the CDR3, taken from reference TRBV5-8 and TRBJ2-1): EAGVTQSPTHLIKTRGQQATLRCSPISGHTSVYWYQQALGLGLQFLLWYDEGEERNRGNFPPRFSGRQFPNYSSELNVNALELEDSALYLCASSSLSLGTDESYNEQFFGPGTRLTVL.